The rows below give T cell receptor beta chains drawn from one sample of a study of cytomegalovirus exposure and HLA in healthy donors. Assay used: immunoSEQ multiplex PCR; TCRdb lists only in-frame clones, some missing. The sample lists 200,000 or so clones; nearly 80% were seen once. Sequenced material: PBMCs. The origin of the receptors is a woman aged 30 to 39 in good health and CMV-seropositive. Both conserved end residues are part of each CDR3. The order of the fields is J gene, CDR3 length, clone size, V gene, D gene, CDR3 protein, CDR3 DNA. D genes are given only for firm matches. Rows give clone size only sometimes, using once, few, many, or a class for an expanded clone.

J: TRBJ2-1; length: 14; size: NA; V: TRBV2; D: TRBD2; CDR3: CASRVRELRDEQFF; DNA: TGTGCCAGCAGAGTGCGGGAGCTCAGGGATGAGCAGTTCTTC
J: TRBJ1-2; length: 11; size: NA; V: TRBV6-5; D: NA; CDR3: CASSYQGGYTF; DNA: TGTGCCAGCAGTTACCAGGGTGGCTACACCTTC
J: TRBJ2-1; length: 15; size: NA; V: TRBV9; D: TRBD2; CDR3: CASSGPGLVFNEQFF; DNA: TGTGCCAGCAGTGGTCCGGGACTAGTTTTCAATGAGCAGTTCTTC
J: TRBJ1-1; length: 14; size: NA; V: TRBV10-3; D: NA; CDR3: CAISLAGQNTEAFF; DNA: TGTGCCATCAGTCTGGCTGGACAGAACACTGAAGCTTTCTTT
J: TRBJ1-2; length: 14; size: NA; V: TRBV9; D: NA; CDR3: CASSAPRGVYGYTF; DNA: TGTGCCAGCAGCGCCCCCCGGGGGGTCTATGGCTACACCTTC
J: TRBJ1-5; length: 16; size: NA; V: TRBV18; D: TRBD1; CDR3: CASSPTGGLGNQPQHF; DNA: TGTGCCAGCTCACCTACAGGGGGCCTAGGGAATCAGCCCCAGCATTTT
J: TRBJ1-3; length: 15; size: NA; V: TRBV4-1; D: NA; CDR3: CASSQDGLSGNTIYF; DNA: TGCGCCAGCAGCCAAGACGGTCTCTCTGGAAACACCATATATTTT
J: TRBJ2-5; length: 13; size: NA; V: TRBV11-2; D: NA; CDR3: CASSFAGQETQYF; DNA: TGTGCCAGCAGCTTTGCAGGGCAAGAGACCCAGTACTTC
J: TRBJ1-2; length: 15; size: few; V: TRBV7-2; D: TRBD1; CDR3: CASSLPHQGAGGYTF; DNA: TGTGCCAGCAGCTTACCCCACCAGGGGGCTGGCGGCTACACCTTC
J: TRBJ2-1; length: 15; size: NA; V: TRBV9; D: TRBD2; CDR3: CASSVGLLAGHEQFF; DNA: TGTGCCAGCAGCGTAGGTCTCCTAGCGGGCCATGAGCAGTTCTTC
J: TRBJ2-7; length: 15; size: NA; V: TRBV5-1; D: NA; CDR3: CASRKDSSSSYEQYF; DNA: TGCGCCAGCCGTAAGGACAGTTCATCCTCCTACGAGCAGTACTTC
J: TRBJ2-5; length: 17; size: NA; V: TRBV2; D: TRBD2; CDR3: CASSVALAGGTWETQYF; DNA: TGTGCCAGCAGTGTGGCACTAGCGGGAGGGACTTGGGAGACCCAGTACTTC
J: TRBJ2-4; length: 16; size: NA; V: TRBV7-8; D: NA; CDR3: CASSLAGLIAKNIQYF; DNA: TGTGCCAGCAGCTTAGCGGGACTCATAGCCAAAAACATTCAGTACTTC
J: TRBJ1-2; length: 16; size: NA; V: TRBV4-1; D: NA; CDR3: CASSRDSDSVLYGYTF; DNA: TGCGCCAGCAGCCGGGACTCCGATTCGGTTCTCTATGGCTACACCTTC
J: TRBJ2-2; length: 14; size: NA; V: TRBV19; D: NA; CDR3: CASTHSVIPGELFF; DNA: TGTGCCAGTACCCATAGTGTTATTCCCGGGGAGCTGTTTTTT
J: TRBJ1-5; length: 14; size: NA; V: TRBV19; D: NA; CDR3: CASSMREGNQPQHF; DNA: TGTGCCAGTAGTATGAGGGAAGGTAATCAGCCCCAGCATTTT
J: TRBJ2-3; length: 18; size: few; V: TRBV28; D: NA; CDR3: CASSFMVGWEESTDTQYF; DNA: TGTGCCAGCAGTTTTATGGTCGGGTGGGAGGAGAGCACAGATACGCAGTATTTT
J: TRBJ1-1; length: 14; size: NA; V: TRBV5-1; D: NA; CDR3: CASSYRGLDTEAFF; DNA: TGCGCCAGCAGCTACCGCGGCCTGGACACTGAAGCTTTCTTT
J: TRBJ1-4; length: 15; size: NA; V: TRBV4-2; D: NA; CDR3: CASSQDQEGYEKLFF; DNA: TGTGCCAGCAGCCAAGATCAGGAGGGTTATGAAAAACTGTTTTTT
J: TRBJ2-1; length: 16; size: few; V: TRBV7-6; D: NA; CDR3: CASSLAPATGYNEQFF; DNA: TGTGCCAGCAGCTTAGCGCCTGCGACAGGTTACAATGAGCAGTTCTTC
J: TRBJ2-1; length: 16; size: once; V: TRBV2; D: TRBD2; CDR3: CASVGTSGSSYNEQFF; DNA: TGTGCCAGTGTAGGGACTAGCGGGAGCTCCTACAATGAGCAGTTCTTC
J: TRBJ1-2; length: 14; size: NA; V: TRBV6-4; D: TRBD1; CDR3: CASRPGQGGYGYTF; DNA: TGTGCCAGCAGACCCGGACAGGGAGGCTATGGCTACACCTTC
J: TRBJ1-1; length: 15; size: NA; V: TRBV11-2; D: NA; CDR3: CASILGQAGMSEAFF; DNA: TGTGCCAGCATCCTGGGGCAGGCAGGTATGTCTGAAGCTTTCTTT
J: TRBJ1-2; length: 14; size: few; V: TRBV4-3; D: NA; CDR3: CASSHREGGLGYTF; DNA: TGCGCCAGCAGCCATCGGGAGGGGGGGCTTGGCTACACCTTC
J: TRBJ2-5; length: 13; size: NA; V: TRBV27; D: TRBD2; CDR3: CASSAGGRKTQYF; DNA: TGTGCCAGCAGCGCGGGAGGGAGGAAGACCCAGTACTTC